This T cell receptor (beta chain) was recovered during a study of cytomegalovirus exposure and HLA in healthy donors. At the level of the study: Around 180 million T cells yielded around 120 million unique TCR beta sequences in earlier analysis.

This PCR relied on a set of 60 Vbeta primers and 13 Jbeta primers. Here immunoSEQ multiplex PCR was the method, and the copy in TCRdb shows in-frame clones only, minus some. Of 130,000 to 150,000 clones listed, 75% to 80% were seen once; the top ten hold around 3%. This CDR3 is 16 amino acids long. The V gene's germline CDR1 is GTSNPN and CDR2 SVGIG (reference sequence). The V and J ends lost 1 base and 1 base respectively, with 16 bases between them. This TCR was sampled from a man in his forties or fifties in good health and CMV-seropositive. The chain employs TRBV30 and TRBJ1-1; perhaps TRBD1 as D (5 bases). What was sequenced was PBMCs. The CDR3 region is CAWSERLTAPNTEAFF. CDR3 coding DNA: TGTGCCTGGAGTGAGCGACTGACAGCGCCGAACACTGAAGCTTTCTTT.